This TCR beta chain was observed in a study of blood T cell repertoires in COVID-19. Sequencing used immunoSEQ multiplex PCR; TCRdb keeps in-frame clones, though not all of them. This table has approximately 160,000 clones, roughly 84% appearing once. The TCR comes from a man aged 45-65 years with active or convalescent COVID-19. Sample: peripheral blood.

DNA of the CDR3: TGTGCCAGCAGTCCCAAATCGAGGTCTACCCTAGGAGGGTACGAGCAGTACTTC. Translation: CASSPKSRSTLGGYEQYF. This rearrangement joins TRBV7-6 to TRBJ2-7, with D maybe TRBD2 (6 bases). V gave up 6 bases and J gave up 4 bases, with 28 bases separating them. From germline, CDR1 is SGHVS and CDR2 FNYEAQ. This CDR3 has 18 residues.